This T cell receptor beta chain was captured in a study of cytomegalovirus exposure and HLA in healthy donors. Study observations and caveats: Cytomegalovirus association was assigned to approximately 160 TCR beta chains. What a later analysis reportedly showed was that an Asian-associated ancestry cluster had fewer N-insertions than the 666-donor mean.

The CDR3 covers 15 residues. Germline lookup yields CDR1 PRHDT and CDR2 FYEKMQ (reference sequence). V gave up 1 base and J gave up 2 bases, with 12 bases separating them. It was with 60 Vbeta and 13 Jbeta primers that the PCR ran. TCRdb's copy holds only in-frame clones and misses some; the assay was immunoSEQ multiplex PCR. The repertoire includes approximately 79,000 clones, 78% of them detected once, and less than 2% sits in the top ten. In this sample, this clone turned up once. Antigen: not known. The chain carries TRBV13 and TRBJ2-7; D is possibly TRBD1 (6 bases). Sequences were obtained from PBMCs. The origin of this receptor is a man in his forties or fifties in good health and CMV-seronegative. The CDR3 DNA reads as TGTGCCAGCAGCTTAGTACAGGGAAATGCCTACGAGCAGTACTTC. The encoded protein is CASSLVQGNAYEQYF.